This T cell receptor (beta chain) was identified during a study of shared clonotypes between healthy human individuals. Study-wide results and limits: What naive subsets generally showed was a larger estimated richness than memory subsets showed. Donor scarcity curtailed the genetic and exposure-history diversity represented herein.

CD45RO-negative, CCR7-positively selected cells formed the naive CD8 fraction, excluding terminally differentiated effector memory CD45RA+ cells. CDR1 SGDLS and CDR2 YYNGEE come from the germline V gene. The CDR3 loop spans 17 amino acids. J lost 3 bases, V lost 3 bases, and 11 bases had no gene match. Deep was the level used in running the assay. Sorted-subset replicate PCRs used about 200 ng DNA, about 30,000 T cell genomes. This table comes from immunoSEQ multiplex PCR, and its TCRdb copy is limited to in-frame clones, with some not included. This table holds under 1 million clones, 80% to 95% found once. This clone came up once. Antigen specificity is unknown.

Sequenced input: naive CD8+ T cells sorted from blood. The TCR sequence derives from a man aged 25 to 40 in good health. The chain joins TRBV9 to TRBJ2-1, with TRBD2 matching 8 bases. CDR3 sequence (DNA): TGTGCCAGCAGCGAAAAGACCGGGACTAGTATCTACAATGAGCAGTTCTTC. It encodes CASSEKTGTSIYNEQFF.